Listed below are T cell receptor beta chains from one sample, sequenced in a study of blood T cell repertoires in COVID-19. Data came from immunoSEQ multiplex PCR; TCRdb stores just in-frame clones and leaves some out. This sample has 50,000 to 75,000 clones, with approximately 89% found just once. Specimen: peripheral blood. The receptors shown here come from a man aged 60-69 years with acute or convalescent COVID-19. Both conserved end residues are part of each CDR3. A D gene is named only where the DNA matches it firmly. Rows give clone size only sometimes, using once, few, many, or a class for an expanded clone.

TRBD1	13	NA	TRBV6-5	TRBJ1-6	CASTGQVNSPLHF	TGTGCCAGCACCGGACAGGTGAATTCACCCCTCCACTTT
NA	13	NA	TRBV5-1	TRBJ1-5	CASSSSSNQPQHF	TGCGCCAGCAGCTCCTCTAGCAATCAGCCCCAGCATTTT
TRBD1	16	NA	TRBV6-5	TRBJ1-1	CASSYRGTGVNTEAFF	TGTGCCAGCAGTTACCGCGGGACAGGGGTGAACACTGAAGCTTTCTTT
NA	12	NA	TRBV20-1	TRBJ2-1	CSASSQYNEQFF	TGCAGTGCTAGTTCCCAGTACAATGAGCAGTTCTTC
NA	11	NA	TRBV28	TRBJ1-2	CASRGGYGYTF	TGTGCCAGCAGGGGGGGTTATGGCTACACCTTC
TRBD1	18	NA	TRBV30	TRBJ2-6	CAWSENDRAASGANVLTF	TGTGCCTGGAGTGAAAACGACAGGGCGGCCTCTGGGGCCAACGTCCTGACTTTC
TRBD1	12	NA	TRBV10-2	TRBJ1-2	CASSRTGAGYTF	TGCGCCAGCAGTAGGACAGGGGCTGGCTACACCTTC
TRBD1	15	NA	TRBV11-2	TRBJ1-5	CASSSGQNSNQPQHF	TGTGCCAGCAGCTCGGGACAGAACTCTAATCAGCCCCAGCATTTT
NA	15	NA	TRBV5-1	TRBJ1-2	CASSRTTNWSSGYTF	TGCGCCAGCAGCCGAACGACAAACTGGTCGTCTGGCTACACCTTC
NA	16	NA	TRBV5-1	TRBJ1-6	CASSSDSSSYNSPLHF	TGCGCCAGCAGTTCGGACAGTAGCTCCTATAATTCACCCCTCCACTTT
TRBD2	15	NA	TRBV5-4	TRBJ2-7	CASSLAAGATYEQYF	TGTGCCAGCAGCTTGGCAGCGGGGGCCACCTACGAGCAGTACTTC
NA	13	NA	TRBV27	TRBJ2-7	CASSREGGYEQYF	TGTGCCAGCAGTCGCGAGGGCGGTTACGAGCAGTACTTC
NA	14	medium-sized	TRBV10-2	TRBJ1-6	CASSEISRNLPLHF	TGCGCCAGCAGTGAGATCTCGAGGAACTTACCCCTCCACTTT
TRBD1	18	NA	TRBV7-2	TRBJ2-6	CASSLKQGTSSGANVLTF	TGTGCCAGCAGCTTAAAACAGGGGACCAGCTCTGGGGCCAACGTCCTGACTTTC
TRBD1	14	NA	TRBV2	TRBJ1-5	CASSSDRGNQPQHF	TGTGCCAGCAGTTCCGACAGGGGAAATCAGCCCCAGCATTTT
NA	15	NA	TRBV21-1	TRBJ1-6	CASSKFAQDDSPLHF	TGTGCCAGCAGCAAATTTGCACAGGACGATTCACCCCTCCACTTT
TRBD2	19	NA	TRBV24-1	TRBJ2-2	CATSDFMGSERGKIGELFF	TGTGCCACCAGTGATTTTATGGGTTCGGAGCGGGGGAAAATCGGGGAGCTGTTTTTT
NA	14	NA	TRBV3-1/TRBV3-2	TRBJ2-1	CASSLQGGGTEQFF	TGTGCCAGCAGCCTCCAGGGCGGGGGCACAGAGCAGTTCTTC
TRBD1	13	few	TRBV2	TRBJ1-2	CASSLGTDYGYTF	TGTGCCAGCAGTCTCGGGACAGACTATGGCTACACCTTC
NA	14	NA	TRBV30	TRBJ1-1	CAYARTVADTEAFF	TGTGCCTATGCTCGGACAGTGGCGGACACTGAAGCTTTCTTT